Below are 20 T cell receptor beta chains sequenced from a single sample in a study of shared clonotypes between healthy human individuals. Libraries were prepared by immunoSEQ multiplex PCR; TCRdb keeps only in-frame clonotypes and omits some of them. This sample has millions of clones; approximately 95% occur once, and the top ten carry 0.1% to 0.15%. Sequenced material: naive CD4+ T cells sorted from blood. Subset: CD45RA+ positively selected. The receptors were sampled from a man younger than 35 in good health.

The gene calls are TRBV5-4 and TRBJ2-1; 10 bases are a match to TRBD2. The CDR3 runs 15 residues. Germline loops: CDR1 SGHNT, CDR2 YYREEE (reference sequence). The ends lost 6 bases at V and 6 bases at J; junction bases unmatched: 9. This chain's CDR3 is CASTKPASGSNEQFF. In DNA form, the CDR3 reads TGTGCCAGCACCAAACCGGCTAGCGGGAGCAATGAGCAGTTCTTC.

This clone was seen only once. Here the CDR3 reads CASSLEGLGTEQYF. CDR3 DNA sequence: TGTGCCAGCAGCTTAGAGGGACTAGGAACCGAGCAGTACTTC. The V call is TRBV7-6, the J call TRBJ2-7, with TRBD2 identical over 8 bases. This CDR3 spans 14 amino acids. The germline CDR1 and CDR2 sequences are SGHVS and FNYEAQ. The V gene end was trimmed by 1 base and the J gene end by 6 bases; junction bases not matched to a gene: 5. Supplemented by reference TRBV7-6 and TRBJ2-7, the full variable domain reads GAGVSQSPRYKVTKRGQDVALRCDPISGHVSLYWYRQALGQGPEFLTYFNYEAQQDKSGLPNDRFSAERPEGSISTLTIQRTEQRDSAMYRCASSLEGLGTEQYFGPGTRLTVT.

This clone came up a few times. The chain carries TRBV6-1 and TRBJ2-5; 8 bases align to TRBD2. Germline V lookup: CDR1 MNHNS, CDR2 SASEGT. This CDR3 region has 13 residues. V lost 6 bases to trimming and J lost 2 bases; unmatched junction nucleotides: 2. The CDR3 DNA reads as TGTGCCAGCAGGGTAGCGGGACAAGAGACCCAGTACTTC. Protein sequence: CASRVAGQETQYF.

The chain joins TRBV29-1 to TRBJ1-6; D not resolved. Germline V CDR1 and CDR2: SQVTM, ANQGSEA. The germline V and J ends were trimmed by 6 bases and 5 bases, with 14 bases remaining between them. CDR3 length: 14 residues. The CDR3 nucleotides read TGCAGCGTCCTTATACTTGGGGATAATTCACCCCTCCACTTT. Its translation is CSVLILGDNSPLHF.

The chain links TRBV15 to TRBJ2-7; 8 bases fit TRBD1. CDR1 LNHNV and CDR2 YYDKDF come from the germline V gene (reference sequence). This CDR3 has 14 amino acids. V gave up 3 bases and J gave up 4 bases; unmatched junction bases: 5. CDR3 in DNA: TGTGCCACCAGCAGGGAGCAGGGGGCTTACGAGCAGTACTTC. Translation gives CATSREQGAYEQYF. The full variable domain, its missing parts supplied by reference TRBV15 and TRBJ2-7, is DAMVIQNPRYQVTQFGKPVTLSCSQTLNHNVMYWYQQKSSQAPKLLFHYYDKDFNNEADTPDNFQSRRPNTSFCFLDIRSPGLGDTAMYLCATSREQGAYEQYFGPGTRLTVT.

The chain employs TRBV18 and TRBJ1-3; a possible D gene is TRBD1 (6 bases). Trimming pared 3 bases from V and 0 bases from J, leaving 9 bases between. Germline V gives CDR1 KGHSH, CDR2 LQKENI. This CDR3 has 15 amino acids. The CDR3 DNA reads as TGTGCCAGCTCACCCGACAGGAACTCTGGAAACACCATATATTTT. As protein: CASSPDRNSGNTIYF.

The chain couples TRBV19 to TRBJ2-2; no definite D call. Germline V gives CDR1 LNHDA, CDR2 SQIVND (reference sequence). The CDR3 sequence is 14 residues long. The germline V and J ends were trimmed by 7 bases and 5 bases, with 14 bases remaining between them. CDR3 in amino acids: CASTLRTLTGELFF. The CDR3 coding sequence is TGTGCCAGTACCCTACGGACGCTGACCGGGGAGCTGTTTTTT.

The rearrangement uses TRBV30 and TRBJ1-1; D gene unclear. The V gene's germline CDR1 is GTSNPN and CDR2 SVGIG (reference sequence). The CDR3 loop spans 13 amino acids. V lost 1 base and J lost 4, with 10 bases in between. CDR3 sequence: CAWSEQLSTEAFF. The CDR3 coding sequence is TGTGCCTGGAGTGAACAGTTATCCACTGAAGCTTTCTTT.

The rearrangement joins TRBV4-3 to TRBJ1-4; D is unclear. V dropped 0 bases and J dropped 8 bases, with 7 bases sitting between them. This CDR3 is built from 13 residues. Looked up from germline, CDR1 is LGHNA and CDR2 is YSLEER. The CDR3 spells CASSQEVREKLFF. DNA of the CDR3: TGCGCCAGCAGCCAAGAGGTCCGAGAAAAACTGTTTTTT.

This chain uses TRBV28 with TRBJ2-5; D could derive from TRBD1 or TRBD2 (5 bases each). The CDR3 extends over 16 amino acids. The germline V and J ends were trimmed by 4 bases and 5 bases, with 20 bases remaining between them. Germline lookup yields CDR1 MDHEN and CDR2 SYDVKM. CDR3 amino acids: CASSSHVVGGTETQYF. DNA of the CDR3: TGTGCCAGCAGTTCCCATGTGGTTGGGGGAACGGAGACCCAGTACTTC.

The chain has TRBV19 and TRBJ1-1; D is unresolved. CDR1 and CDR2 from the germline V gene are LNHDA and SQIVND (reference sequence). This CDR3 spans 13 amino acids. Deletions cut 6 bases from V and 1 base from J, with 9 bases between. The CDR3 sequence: CASSLLKNTEAFF. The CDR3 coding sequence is TGTGCCAGTAGCCTACTGAAGAACACTGAAGCTTTCTTT.

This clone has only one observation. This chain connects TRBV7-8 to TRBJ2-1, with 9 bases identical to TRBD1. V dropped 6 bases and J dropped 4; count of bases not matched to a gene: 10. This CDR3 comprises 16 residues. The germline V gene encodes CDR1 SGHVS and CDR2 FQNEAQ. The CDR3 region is CASSQTGTGNYNEQFF. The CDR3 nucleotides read TGTGCCAGCAGTCAAACCGGGACAGGGAATTACAATGAGCAGTTCTTC.

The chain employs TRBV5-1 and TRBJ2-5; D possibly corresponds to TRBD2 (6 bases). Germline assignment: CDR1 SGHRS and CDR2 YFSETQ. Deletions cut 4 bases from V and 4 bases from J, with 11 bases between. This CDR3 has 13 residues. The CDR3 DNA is TGCGCCAGCAGCAACGGGGGTCGAGAGACCCAGTACTTC. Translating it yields CASSNGGRETQYF.

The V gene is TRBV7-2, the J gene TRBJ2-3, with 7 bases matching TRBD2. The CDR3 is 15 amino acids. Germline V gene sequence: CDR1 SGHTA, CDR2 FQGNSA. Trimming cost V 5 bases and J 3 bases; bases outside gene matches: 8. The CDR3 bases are TGTGCCAGCAGCATGCGGGAGCCGGGAACAGATACGCAGTATTTT. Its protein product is CASSMREPGTDTQYF.

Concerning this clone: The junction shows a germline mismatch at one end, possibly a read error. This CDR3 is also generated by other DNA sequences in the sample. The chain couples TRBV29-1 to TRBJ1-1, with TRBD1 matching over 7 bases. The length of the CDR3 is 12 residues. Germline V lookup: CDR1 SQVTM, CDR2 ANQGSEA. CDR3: CSVDRANTEAFF. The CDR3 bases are TGCAGCGTAGACAGGGCGAACACTGAAGCTTTCTTC.

The DNA for the CDR3 is TGCAGCGCCACAAGGGCAGGGGGAGACTATGGCTACACCTTC. This sequence encodes CSATRAGGDYGYTF. The gene calls are TRBV29-1 and TRBJ1-2, with 7 bases identical to TRBD1. CDR3 length: 14 residues. Germline CDR1 is SQVTM and CDR2 is ANQGSEA. The junction had 11 bases not matched to a gene; V was cut back by 7 bases and J by 3 bases. Together with reference TRBV29-1 and TRBJ1-2, the CDR3 gives the full variable domain: SAVISQKPSRDICQRGTSLTIQCQVDSQVTMMFWYRQQPGQSLTLIATANQGSEATYESGFVIDKFPISRPNLTFSTLTVSNMSPEDSSIYLCSATRAGGDYGYTFGSGTRLTVV.

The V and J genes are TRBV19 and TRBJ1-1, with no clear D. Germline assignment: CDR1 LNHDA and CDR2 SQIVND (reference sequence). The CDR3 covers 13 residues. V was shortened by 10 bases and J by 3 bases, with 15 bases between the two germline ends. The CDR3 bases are TGTGCCATTGCGATGGGGTATCACACTGAAGCTTTCTTT. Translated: CAIAMGYHTEAFF.

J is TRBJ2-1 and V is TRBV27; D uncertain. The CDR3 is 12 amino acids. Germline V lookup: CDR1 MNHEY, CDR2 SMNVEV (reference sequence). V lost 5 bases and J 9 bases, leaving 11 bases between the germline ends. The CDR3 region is CASSRVKSEQFF. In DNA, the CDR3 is TGTGCCAGCAGTCGCGTTAAAAGTGAGCAGTTCTTC.

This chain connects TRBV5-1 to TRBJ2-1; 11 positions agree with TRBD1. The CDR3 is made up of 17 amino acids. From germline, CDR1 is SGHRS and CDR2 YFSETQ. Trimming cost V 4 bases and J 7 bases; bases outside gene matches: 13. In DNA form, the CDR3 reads TGCGCCAGCAGCATAGGTGGGACAGGGGGATTTATTAATGAGCAGTTCTTC. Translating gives CASSIGGTGGFINEQFF. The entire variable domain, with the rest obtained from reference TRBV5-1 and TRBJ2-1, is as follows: KAGVTQTPRYLIKTRGQQVTLSCSPISGHRSVSWYQQTPGQGLQFLFEYFSETQRNKGNFPGRFSGRQFSNSRSEMNVSTLELGDSALYLCASSIGGTGGFINEQFFGPGTRLTVL.

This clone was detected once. CDR3 nucleotide sequence: TGTGCCAGCAGTTTTACGGGGGTCACCACAGATACGCAGTATTTT. Protein sequence: CASSFTGVTTDTQYF. The genes are TRBV28 and TRBJ2-3, with D perhaps TRBD2 (6 bases). Looked up from germline, CDR1 is MDHEN and CDR2 is SYDVKM. The germline V and J ends were trimmed by 3 bases and 2 bases, with 12 bases remaining between them. The CDR3 extends over 15 amino acids.